The 6 T cell receptor beta chains listed next were all sequenced from one sample in a study of shared clonotypes between healthy human individuals. The table came from immunoSEQ multiplex PCR; TCRdb's copy has only in-frame clones and leaves some out. The sample has approximately 340,000 clones; roughly 70% are singletons. Sequencing was done on a sample of memory CD4+ T cells sorted from blood. Documented subset: CD45RA-negative fraction. All receptors come from a man under 40 in good health.

V is TRBV9 and J is TRBJ1-1; possibly TRBD1 for D (5 bases). The CDR3 runs 14 residues. CDR1 and CDR2 from the germline V gene are SGDLS and YYNGEE. Trimming took 2 bases from V and 5 from J, leaving 13 bases between them. The CDR3 protein is CASSVRDLWTEAFF. CDR3 nucleotide sequence: TGTGCCAGCAGCGTCCGGGACCTATGGACTGAAGCTTTCTTT.

For this clone: An end of the junction does not agree with germline; a read error may underlie this. The chain has TRBV11-2 and TRBJ1-4, with D unclear. The CDR3 extends over 13 amino acids. Per the germline V gene, CDR1 is SGHAT and CDR2 is FQNNGV. The CDR3 loop reads CTSSRTLNEKLFF. CDR3 DNA: TGTACCAGCAGCCGGACCCTAAATGAAAAACTGTTTTTT.

There are a few counts of this clone. The chain recombines TRBV28 with TRBJ2-3, with 8 bases aligning to TRBD2. The length of the CDR3 is 15 residues. Trimming cost V 6 bases and J 4 bases; bases outside gene matches: 9. The V gene's germline CDR1 is MDHEN and CDR2 SYDVKM. In DNA, the CDR3 is TGTGCCAGCAGACGTAGCGGGAACCAACCAGATACGCAGTATTTT. Translating it yields CASRRSGNQPDTQYF.

This chain joins TRBV28 and TRBJ1-2; D is possibly TRBD1 (5 bases). The CDR3 consists of 15 residues. Germline-derived CDR1 and CDR2 are MDHEN and SYDVKM. V shed 4 bases and J shed 4 bases, with 16 bases lying between them. The chain's CDR3 is CASSSPGGRGYGYTF. The CDR3 region has the DNA TGTGCCAGCAGTTCTCCCGGGGGACGGGGCTATGGCTACACCTTC.

The table lists this clone with a few counts. V is TRBV13 and J is TRBJ2-7, with 7 bases that match TRBD2. Looked up from germline, CDR1 is PRHDT and CDR2 is FYEKMQ (reference sequence). V trimming: 1 base; J trimming: 9 bases; junction bases outside the gene matches: 12. The CDR3 sequence is 15 residues long. This CDR3 reads CASSLVGEGGSRQYF. CDR3 DNA sequence: TGTGCCAGCAGCTTAGTAGGGGAGGGTGGATCTAGGCAGTACTTC.

For this clone: Germline and junction disagree at one end, which may indicate a read error. This rearrangement joins TRBV5-5 to TRBJ1-4; D perhaps matches TRBD1 (5 bases). Germline loops: CDR1 SGHKS, CDR2 YYEKEE (reference sequence). The CDR3 loop spans 13 amino acids. Here the CDR3 DNA reads TGTGCCAGCACCTTGGCGGGGGTCGGAAAACTGTTTTTT. The encoded protein is CASTLAGVGKLFF. Full variable domain (rest looked up from reference TRBV5-5 and TRBJ1-4): DAGVTQSPTHLIKTRGQQVTLRCSPISGHKSVSWYQQVLGQGPQFIFQYYEKEERGRGNFPDRFSARQFPNYSSELNVNALLLGDSALYLCASTLAGVGKLFFGSGTQLSVL.